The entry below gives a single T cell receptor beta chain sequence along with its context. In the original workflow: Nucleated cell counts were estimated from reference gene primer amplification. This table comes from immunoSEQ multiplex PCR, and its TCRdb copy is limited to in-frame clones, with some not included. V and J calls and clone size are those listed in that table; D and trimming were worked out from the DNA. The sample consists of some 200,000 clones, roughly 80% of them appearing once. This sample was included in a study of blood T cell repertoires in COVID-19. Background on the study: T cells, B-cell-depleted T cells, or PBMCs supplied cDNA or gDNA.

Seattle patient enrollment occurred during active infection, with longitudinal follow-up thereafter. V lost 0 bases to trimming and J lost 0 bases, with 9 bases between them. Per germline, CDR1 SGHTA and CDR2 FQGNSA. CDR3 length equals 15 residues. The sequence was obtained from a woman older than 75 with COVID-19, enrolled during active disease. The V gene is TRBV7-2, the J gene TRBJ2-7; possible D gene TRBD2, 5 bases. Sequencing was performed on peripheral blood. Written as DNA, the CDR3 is TGTGCCAGCAGCTTAGCAAGCGGAAGCTCCTACGAGCAGTACTTC. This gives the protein CASSLASGSSYEQYF. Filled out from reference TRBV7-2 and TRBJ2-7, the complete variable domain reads GAGVSQSPSNKVTEKGKDVELRCDPISGHTALYWYRQSLGQGLEFLIYFQGNSAPDKSGLPSDRFSAERTGGSVSTLTIQRTQQEDSAVYLCASSLASGSSYEQYFGPGTRLTVT.